This TCR beta chain was retrieved from a study of CD8 T cells in ankylosing spondylitis (dated by TCRdb to about 2017). Concerning the study at large: The study set out to find disease-linked TCR variants by profiling T cell receptor beta repertoires in ankylosing spondylitis patients and healthy donors. In total, the full study cohort was made up of roughly 110 healthy donors and 25 to 30 ankylosing spondylitis patients. Peripheral blood was sampled, and synovial fluid was additionally collected from ankylosing spondylitis patients. Overall results and qualifications from the work: Significant enrichment of the disease-linked clones was reported in matched synovial fluid samples from ankylosing spondylitis patients. A CD8+ phenotype was shown by the disease-linked clones, which were found at relatively low frequencies in peripheral blood. Blood from ankylosing spondylitis patients appeared to be characterized by a TCR beta motif made up of several highly homologous amino acid variants. Some of the motif variants had been reported before in the synovial fluid and blood of reactive arthritis patients, a finding that suggests common disease-initiation mechanisms.

Sequencing was performed on an Illumina HiSeq 2500. TCR beta libraries were prepared by quantitative 5'-RACE with molecular barcodes. Regarding the original processing steps: To identify disease-linked TCR variants, a new computational method was used, one built on a probabilistic model of VDJ rearrangement. TCRdb redid the processing of the public reads, applying fastp at Q25 and MiXCR, and retained in-frame beta chains. Every entry covers one CDR3 protein and lists the most common genes and DNA from its rows. The V and J calls come from TCRdb's annotation, not from the publication. The sample yields hundreds of thousands of distinct CDR3 sequences; about 9.1% were counted once. The top ten hold 6.8% of the sample. Germline trimming: 3 bases from V, 7 bases from J; junction bases outside gene matches: 4. Reading the germline V gene gives CDR1 KGHSH and CDR2 LQKENI. The CDR3 measures 13 amino acids from cysteine to phenylalanine. The sequence is cut down to CDR3 DNA, 39 bases in frame from base 1.

This clonotype has ten or more counts. Its antigen is currently not known. Per-nucleotide qualities are absent, and no much larger clonotype sits a single base away. The V and J segments used are TRBV18 and TRBJ2-5; 8 of the junction bases match TRBD1. This clonotype originated in a male donor with ankylosing spondylitis or in good health (not recorded which). Material for sequencing was blood, either unsorted or a sorted T cell fraction (not recorded which). The CDR3 amino acid sequence is: CASSPDRVRTQYF. The DNA sequence follows: TGTGCCAGCTCACCGGACAGGGTCAGGACCCAGTACTTC.